The 16 T cell receptor beta chains presented below share a single source sample, sequenced in a study of blood T cell repertoires in COVID-19. Clones were read by immunoSEQ multiplex PCR, and TCRdb kept only the in-frame ones, dropping some. The sample records under 300,000 clones, approximately 90% being singletons. The sequenced sample consisted of PBMCs or T cells enriched from blood (not recorded which). The receptors were gathered from a woman aged 40 to 50 with acute COVID-19.

V gene TRBV9 combines with J gene TRBJ2-5; 9 bases are a match to TRBD2. Trimming cost V 2 bases and J 1 base; bases outside gene matches: 3. The CDR3 runs 15 residues. Germline V gene sequence: CDR1 SGDLS, CDR2 YYNGEE. The CDR3: CASSVAGGFQETQYF. The CDR3 region has the DNA TGTGCCAGCAGCGTGGCGGGGGGGTTCCAAGAGACCCAGTACTTC.

As concerns this clone: In the same sample, other DNA sequences code for this CDR3. The V gene is TRBV20-1, the J gene TRBJ1-2; no clear D gene. Deletions cut 3 bases from V and 4 bases from J, with 6 bases between. The CDR3 length is 11 residues. Germline V gives CDR1 DFQATT, CDR2 SNEGSKA (reference sequence). CDR3 loop: CSARRGYGYTF. In nucleotides, the CDR3 is TGCAGTGCTAGGAGAGGCTATGGCTACACCTTC.

This chain joins TRBV30 and TRBJ1-4; 10 bases match TRBD1. Germline loops: CDR1 GTSNPN, CDR2 SVGIG (reference sequence). The CDR3 length is 14 residues. V shed 2 bases and J 8 bases; nucleotides not matched to a gene: 5. The CDR3 reads CAWSWGTGEEKLFF. CDR3 coding DNA: TGTGCCTGGAGTTGGGGGACAGGGGAGGAAAAACTGTTTTTT.

The chain combines TRBV28 with TRBJ2-1; maybe TRBD2 (6 bases). Germline CDR1 is MDHEN and CDR2 is SYDVKM. This CDR3 is built from 16 residues. Trimming shortened V by 6 bases and J by 12 bases, and 27 bases separated the two germline ends. This CDR3 is CASSTPQDYSSEGQFF. The CDR3 DNA reads TGTGCCAGCAGCACTCCCCAGGACTACTCTAGTGAGGGGCAGTTCTTC. Complete variable domain (other parts from reference TRBV28 and TRBJ2-1): DVKVTQSSRYLVKRTGEKVFLECVQDMDHENMFWYRQDPGLGLRLIYFSYDVKMKEKGDIPEGYSVSREKKERFSLILESASTNQTSMYLCASSTPQDYSSEGQFFGPGTRLTVL.

V and J are TRBV19 and TRBJ1-1; TRBD1 agrees at 7 bases. This CDR3 spans 15 amino acids. V lost 7 bases and J lost 5; bases outside the gene matches: 13. Germline CDR1 is LNHDA and CDR2 is SQIVND (reference sequence). The CDR3 DNA is TGTGCCAGTACCGCACACAGGGGCCAGGGGACTGAAGCTTTCTTT. Translating gives CASTAHRGQGTEAFF.

J is TRBJ1-6 and V is TRBV18; unclear D gene. Germline CDR1 is KGHSH and CDR2 is LQKENI. This CDR3 comprises 16 residues. The V and J ends lost 4 bases and 5 bases respectively, with 15 bases between them. The CDR3 bases are TGTGCCAGCTCACACTTGGTACTGCCTAATAATTCACCCCTCCACTTT. It yields the protein CASSHLVLPNNSPLHF.

The chain links TRBV7-9 to TRBJ2-1; TRBD1 agrees at 8 bases. The junction had 11 bases not matched to a gene; V was cut back by 5 bases and J by 8 bases. This CDR3 region has 15 residues. Germline CDR1 reads SEHNR; CDR2 reads FQNEAQ (reference sequence). CDR3 residues: CASSTRTGLGYEQFF. CDR3 in DNA: TGTGCCAGCAGCACCAGGACAGGGCTTGGATATGAGCAGTTCTTC.

The chain is built from TRBV7-8 and TRBJ1-1; TRBD1 matches at 7 bases. V lost 5 bases to trimming and J lost 8 bases; unmatched junction nucleotides: 2. CDR1 SGHVS and CDR2 FQNEAQ come from the germline V gene. This CDR3 spans 11 amino acids. The CDR3 DNA is TGTGCCAGCAGCCTGGACAGGGAAGCTTTCTTT. Amino acids: CASSLDREAFF.

V and J are TRBV7-9 and TRBJ2-5; 12 bases agree with TRBD1. The CDR3 has 16 amino acids. CDR1 and CDR2 from the germline V gene are SEHNR and FQNEAQ (reference sequence). Germline trimming cut 5 bases from V and 5 bases from J; bases unmatched to any gene: 9. Here the CDR3 DNA reads TGTGCCAGCAGCCTGGGGACAGGGGGCGCGTGGGAGACCCAGTACTTC. This sequence encodes CASSLGTGGAWETQYF.

The J gene is TRBJ1-5, the V gene TRBV24-1, with D possibly matching TRBD1 (5 bases). The CDR3 consists of 14 residues. Germline-derived CDR1 and CDR2 are KGHDR and SFDVKD. The ends were cut back, 5 bases at V and 0 bases at J, with 7 bases in the middle. In DNA form, the CDR3 reads TGTGCCACCAGTGTAGGGGATAGCAATCAGCCCCAGCATTTT. Protein: CATSVGDSNQPQHF.

The chain recombines TRBV18 with TRBJ2-7, with D perhaps TRBD1 (6 bases). V was clipped by 3 bases and J by 7 bases, with 16 bases between them. CDR1 KGHSH and CDR2 LQKENI come from the germline V gene. The CDR3 spans 14 residues. CDR3: CASSPGQWGREQYF. CDR3 sequence (DNA): TGTGCCAGCTCACCTGGACAGTGGGGGCGGGAGCAGTACTTC.

This clone was counted once. The chain uses TRBV7-9 and TRBJ1-2, with 11 bases fitting TRBD1. Trimming at V came to 5 bases and at J to 5 bases, leaving 7 bases not matched to a gene. The CDR3 loop spans 15 amino acids. The germline CDR1 and CDR2 sequences are SEHNR and FQNEAQ (reference sequence). The CDR3 loop reads CASSQGRDRGYGYTF. In DNA form, the CDR3 reads TGTGCCAGCAGCCAAGGCCGGGACAGGGGGTATGGCTACACCTTC.

The chain has TRBV9 and TRBJ2-1, with D possibly matching TRBD1 (5 bases). There are 16 residues in the CDR3. The V end lost 4 bases, the J end lost 2 bases, and 16 bases lay between the germline ends. Germline assignment: CDR1 SGDLS and CDR2 YYNGEE. CDR3 residues: CASSPRPGSTYNEQFF. The CDR3 nucleotides are TGTGCCAGCAGCCCGAGGCCAGGGTCTACCTACAATGAGCAGTTCTTC.

The chain uses TRBV6-5 and TRBJ2-7; TRBD2 agrees at 7 bases. Germline-derived CDR1 and CDR2 are MNHEY and SVGAGI. Germline trimming cut 2 bases from V and 2 bases from J; bases unmatched to any gene: 6. This CDR3 is 15 amino acids long. Written as DNA, the CDR3 is TGTGCCAGCAGTTACGGGGTGGGAGGGGCCTACGAGCAGTACTTC. This translates into CASSYGVGGAYEQYF.

The gene calls are TRBV9 and TRBJ2-5, with TRBD2 matching 7 bases. With V trimmed by 2 bases and J by 5 bases, 6 bases remained unmatched. Germline V gene sequence: CDR1 SGDLS, CDR2 YYNGEE. The CDR3 is made up of 14 amino acids. The CDR3: CASSVGGRHETQYF. As DNA, the CDR3 is TGTGCCAGCAGCGTGGGGGGGAGGCATGAGACCCAGTACTTC.

The chain is built from TRBV9 and TRBJ2-1; possibly TRBD2 for D (5 bases). Deletions cut 4 bases from V and 5 bases from J, with 13 bases between. This CDR3 is 14 amino acids long. Germline loops: CDR1 SGDLS, CDR2 YYNGEE. CDR3 protein: CASSPIAGHNEQFF. CDR3 sequence (DNA): TGTGCCAGCAGCCCCATCGCGGGTCACAATGAGCAGTTCTTC.